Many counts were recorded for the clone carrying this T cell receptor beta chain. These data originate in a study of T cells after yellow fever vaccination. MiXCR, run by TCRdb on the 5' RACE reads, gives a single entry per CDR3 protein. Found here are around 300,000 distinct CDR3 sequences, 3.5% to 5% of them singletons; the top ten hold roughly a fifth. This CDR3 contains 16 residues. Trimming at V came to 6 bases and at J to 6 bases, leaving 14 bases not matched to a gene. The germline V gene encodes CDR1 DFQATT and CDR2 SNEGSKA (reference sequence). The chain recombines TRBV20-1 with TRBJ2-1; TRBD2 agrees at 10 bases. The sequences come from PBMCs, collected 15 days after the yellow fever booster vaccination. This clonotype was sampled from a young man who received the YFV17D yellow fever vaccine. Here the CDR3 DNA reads TGCAGTGCCTCCCGGGCGAGCGGGGGGGCCGTCAATGAGCAGTTCTTC. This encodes CSASRASGGAVNEQFF.